The sequence of this T cell receptor (beta chain) was determined in a study of blood T cell repertoires in COVID-19. Study-level information: T cells, B-cell-depleted T cells, or PBMCs supplied cDNA or gDNA.

Per the original data handling: Amplified reference gene primers provided the basis for estimating nucleated cell counts. The table came from immunoSEQ multiplex PCR; TCRdb's copy has only in-frame clones and leaves some out. D and trimming come from the DNA, and the V and J calls and clone size come from that table. The sample holds around 120,000 clones; around 80% are singletons and the top ten take 5.5% to 7%. V shed 0 bases and J 4 bases; nucleotides not matched to a gene: 4. Germline-derived CDR1 and CDR2 are LGHNA and YSLEER. The CDR3 totals 15 residues. The clonotype comes from a man aged 65 to 79 with acute or convalescent COVID-19. The sequencing input was peripheral blood. The genes are TRBV4-3 and TRBJ2-7; TRBD1 aligns across 9 bases. CDR3 coding DNA: TGCGCCAGCAGCCAAGAAGGGACAGGGAATTACGAGCAGTACTTC. Amino acids: CASSQEGTGNYEQYF.